This TCR beta chain derives from a study of T cells expressing NK-cell markers. As for the study in general: Obtained from sorted CD3+CD56+NKG2C+, CD3+CD56+NKG2C- and CD3+CD56-NKG2C+ T cells were the TCR beta repertoires.

The CDR3 length is 14 residues. CDR1 and CDR2 (germline): ENHRY, SYGVKD. TCRdb re-called the 5' RACE reads and catalogs CDR3 proteins one per entry, DNA excluded. This sample's table reports 200,000 to 300,000 distinct CDR3 sequences. This TCR derives from a man younger than 35 in good health. The rearrangement uses TRBV10-3 and TRBJ2-1; with no DNA, the TCRdb D assignment of TRBD1 cannot be verified. The sequencing sample was made of blood T cells: a sorted CD56 or NKG2C T cell subset, CD4+ or CD8+ T cells, or bulk PBMC T cells (not recorded which). The chain's CDR3 is CAISESRDVNEQFF.